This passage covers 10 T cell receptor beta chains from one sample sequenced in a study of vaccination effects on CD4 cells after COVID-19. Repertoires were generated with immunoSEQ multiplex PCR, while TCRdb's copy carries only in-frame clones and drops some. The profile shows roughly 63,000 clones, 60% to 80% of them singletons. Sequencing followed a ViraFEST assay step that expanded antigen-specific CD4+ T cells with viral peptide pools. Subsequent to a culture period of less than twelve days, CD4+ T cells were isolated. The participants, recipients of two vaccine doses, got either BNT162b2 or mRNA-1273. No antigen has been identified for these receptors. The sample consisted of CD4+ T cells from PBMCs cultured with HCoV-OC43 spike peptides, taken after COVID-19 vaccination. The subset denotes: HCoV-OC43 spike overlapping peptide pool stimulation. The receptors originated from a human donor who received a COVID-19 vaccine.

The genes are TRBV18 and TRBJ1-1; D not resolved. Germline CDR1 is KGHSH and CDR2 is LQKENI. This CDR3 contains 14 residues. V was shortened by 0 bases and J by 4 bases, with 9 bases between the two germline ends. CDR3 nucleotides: TGTGCCAGCTCACCACCGAGTTCCCGCACTGAAGCTTTCTTT. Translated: CASSPPSSRTEAFF.

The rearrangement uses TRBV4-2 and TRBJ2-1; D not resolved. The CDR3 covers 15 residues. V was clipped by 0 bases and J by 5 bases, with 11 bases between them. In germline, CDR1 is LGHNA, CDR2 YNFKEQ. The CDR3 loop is CASSQDGRIDNEQFF. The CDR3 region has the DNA TGTGCCAGCAGCCAAGATGGAAGAATCGACAATGAGCAGTTCTTC.

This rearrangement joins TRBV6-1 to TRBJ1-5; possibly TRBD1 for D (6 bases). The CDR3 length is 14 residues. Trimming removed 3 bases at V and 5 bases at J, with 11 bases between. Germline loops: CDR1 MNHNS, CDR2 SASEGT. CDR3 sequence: CASSDRDTYQPQHF. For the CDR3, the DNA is TGTGCCAGCAGTGACCGGGACACCTATCAGCCCCAGCATTTT.

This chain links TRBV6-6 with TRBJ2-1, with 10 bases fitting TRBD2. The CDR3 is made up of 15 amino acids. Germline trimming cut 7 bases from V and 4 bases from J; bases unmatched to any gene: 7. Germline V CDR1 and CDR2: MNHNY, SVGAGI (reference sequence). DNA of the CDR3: TGTGCCAGCACCCCTTCTAGCGGGGGTTACAATGAGCAGTTCTTC. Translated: CASTPSSGGYNEQFF.

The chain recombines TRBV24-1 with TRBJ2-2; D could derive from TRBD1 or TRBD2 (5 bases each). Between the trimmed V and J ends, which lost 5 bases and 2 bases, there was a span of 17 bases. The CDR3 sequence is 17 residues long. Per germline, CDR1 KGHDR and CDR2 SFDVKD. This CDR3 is CATSGGLGPKNTGELFF. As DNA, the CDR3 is TGTGCCACCAGTGGAGGGTTGGGGCCAAAAAACACCGGGGAGCTGTTTTTT.

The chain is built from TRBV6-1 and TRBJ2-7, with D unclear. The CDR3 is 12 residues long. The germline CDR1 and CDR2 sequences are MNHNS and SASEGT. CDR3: CASSAPSGSECV. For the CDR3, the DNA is TGTGCCAGCAGCGCGCCGTCGGGCTCAGAATGCGTC.

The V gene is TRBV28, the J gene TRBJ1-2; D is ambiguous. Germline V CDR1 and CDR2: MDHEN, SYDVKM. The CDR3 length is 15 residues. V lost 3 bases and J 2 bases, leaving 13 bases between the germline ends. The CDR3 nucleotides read TGTGCCAGCAGTTTCCCCGCTGCGGGGAACTATGGCTACACCTTC. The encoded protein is CASSFPAAGNYGYTF.

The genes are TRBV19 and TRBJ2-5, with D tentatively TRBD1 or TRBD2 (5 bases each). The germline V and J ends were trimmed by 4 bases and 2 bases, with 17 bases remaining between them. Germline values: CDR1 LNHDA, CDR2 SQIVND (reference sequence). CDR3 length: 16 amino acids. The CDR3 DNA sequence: TGTGCCAGTAGTACCCTGTCCGGGGCAAAACAAGAGACCCAGTACTTC. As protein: CASSTLSGAKQETQYF.

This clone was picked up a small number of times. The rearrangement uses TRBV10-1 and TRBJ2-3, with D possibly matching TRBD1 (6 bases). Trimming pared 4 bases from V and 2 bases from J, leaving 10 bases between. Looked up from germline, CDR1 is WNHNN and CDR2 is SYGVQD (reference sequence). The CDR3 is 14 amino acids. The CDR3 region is CASSVDSFTDTQYF. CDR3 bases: TGCGCCAGCAGTGTGGACAGTTTCACAGATACGCAGTATTTT.

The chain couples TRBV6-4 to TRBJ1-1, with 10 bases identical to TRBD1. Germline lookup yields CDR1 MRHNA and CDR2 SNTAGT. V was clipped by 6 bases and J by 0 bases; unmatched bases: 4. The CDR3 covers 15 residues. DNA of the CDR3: TGTGCCAGCAGAGGACAGGGGGAATTGAACACTGAAGCTTTCTTT. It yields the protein CASRGQGELNTEAFF.